This T cell receptor (beta chain) was obtained from a study of cytomegalovirus exposure and HLA in healthy donors. A multiplex PCR was run with 60 Vbeta primers and 13 Jbeta primers. The assay was immunoSEQ multiplex PCR, and TCRdb's table has in-frame clones only and misses some. The sample lists 150,000 to 200,000 clones, roughly 80% seen once, with over 3% in the top ten. General study points: Overall, approximately 150 TCR beta chains were annotated as cytomegalovirus-associated.

The CDR3 sequence is 15 residues long. The V end was cut by 5 bases, the J end by 4 bases, with 15 bases between. Germline CDR1 is MDHEN and CDR2 is SYDVKM. With regard to this clone: Its antigen remains unknown.

Sequenced sample: PBMCs. The genes are TRBV28 and TRBJ1-3; D may be TRBD1 (5 bases). The clonotype was recovered from a female donor in good health and CMV-seronegative. The CDR3 bases are TGTGCCAGCAGTGGTGCAGGGTCAGGCGGAAACACCATATATTTT. This codes for CASSGAGSGGNTIYF.